Shown below are 21 T cell receptor beta chains from a single sample sequenced in a study of chemoradiotherapy in HPV16-positive cancers. The data were produced by immunoSEQ multiplex PCR, yet TCRdb's version contains in-frame clones alone and is incomplete. The sample carries approximately 12,000 clones, 60% to 80% recorded once. Sampling was conducted from a patient who underwent chemoradiotherapy. The receptors stem from a human donor with HPV-associated anogenital cancer.

The rearrangement joins TRBV9 to TRBJ2-7; 7 nucleotides match TRBD1. V lost 0 bases to trimming and J lost 3 bases; unmatched junction nucleotides: 3. CDR1 is SGDLS, CDR2 YYNGEE, per germline. This CDR3 has 14 residues. Here the CDR3 DNA reads TGTGCCAGCAGCGTAGGGGGGACAGACTACGAGCAGTACTTC. Translated: CASSVGGTDYEQYF.

The V gene is TRBV4-1, the J gene TRBJ2-1; 16 bases match TRBD2. This CDR3 is built from 19 residues. CDR1 MGHRA and CDR2 YSYEKL come from the germline V gene. V lost 3 bases to trimming and J lost 8 bases; unmatched junction nucleotides: 13. CDR3 sequence (DNA): TGCGCCAGCAGCCATCCGGGACTAGCGGGAGGGCCAGGGCACGATGAGCAGTTCTTC. It yields the protein CASSHPGLAGGPGHDEQFF.

This clone was seen a few times. This rearrangement joins TRBV10-3 to TRBJ2-1; 9 nucleotides agree with TRBD1. The germline V gene has CDR1 ENHRY and CDR2 SYGVKD. V shed 10 bases and J 4 bases; nucleotides not matched to a gene: 5. The length of the CDR3 is 13 residues. The CDR3 protein is CATGTGKYNEQFF. In nucleotides, the CDR3 is TGTGCCACTGGGACAGGGAAGTACAATGAGCAGTTCTTC.

The count of this clone is one. This chain uses TRBV2 with TRBJ2-1; D may be TRBD2 (5 bases). Germline V lookup: CDR1 SNHLY, CDR2 FYNNEI. The CDR3 is made up of 13 amino acids. Trimming pared 8 bases from V and 1 base from J, leaving 9 bases between. The DNA of the CDR3 is TGTGCCAGCGGGAGAGAATCCTACAATGAGCAGTTCTTC. Translating it yields CASGRESYNEQFF.

The genes are TRBV19 and TRBJ2-3; TRBD2 agrees at 12 bases. Trimming took 3 bases from V and 4 from J; bases not matched to a gene: 2. The CDR3 has 15 residues. Germline V gene sequence: CDR1 LNHDA, CDR2 SQIVND (reference sequence). The CDR3 spells CASSMASGRADTQYF. The CDR3 region has the DNA TGTGCCAGTAGTATGGCTAGCGGGAGGGCAGATACGCAGTATTTT.

The chain employs TRBV6-5 and TRBJ2-1; 10 bases match TRBD1. Looked up from germline, CDR1 is MNHEY and CDR2 is SVGAGI. The CDR3 sequence is 16 residues long. With V trimmed by 2 bases and J by 7 bases, 8 bases remained unmatched. CDR3 in DNA: TGTGCCAGCAGTTACGCAACCGGGACAGGGGCTAATGAGCAGTTCTTC. This encodes CASSYATGTGANEQFF.

The V gene is TRBV4-1, the J gene TRBJ2-7; D gene ambiguous. Germline values: CDR1 MGHRA, CDR2 YSYEKL. The CDR3 is 13 amino acids. V was clipped by 1 base and J by 3 bases, with 7 bases between them. The CDR3 here is CASSQAGSYEQYF. CDR3 nucleotide sequence: TGCGCCAGCAGCCAAGCTGGCAGCTACGAGCAGTACTTC.

The V and J genes are TRBV19 and TRBJ1-1; possibly TRBD1 for D (5 bases). Trimming shortened V by 3 bases and J by 7 bases, and 18 bases separated the two germline ends. The CDR3 covers 15 residues. Looked up from germline, CDR1 is LNHDA and CDR2 is SQIVND (reference sequence). CDR3 protein: CASSIGRDGFYEAFF. The DNA of the CDR3 is TGTGCCAGTAGTATCGGGCGGGACGGCTTTTATGAAGCTTTCTTT.

The chain links TRBV19 to TRBJ2-4; the match to TRBD2 covers 8 bases. V lost 6 bases and J lost 2; bases outside the gene matches: 6. CDR1 and CDR2 from the germline V gene are LNHDA and SQIVND (reference sequence). This CDR3 is 15 amino acids long. The CDR3 is CASSPPGGSKNIQYF. The CDR3 nucleotides read TGTGCCAGTAGCCCCCCGGGGGGGTCCAAAAACATTCAGTACTTC.

This clone was observed a single time. This chain uses TRBV9 with TRBJ2-2; 9 bases are a match to TRBD1. The CDR3 runs 18 residues. Trimming took 4 bases from V and 0 from J; bases not matched to a gene: 10. The germline V gene encodes CDR1 SGDLS and CDR2 YYNGEE. The CDR3, as DNA: TGTGCCAGCAGCTCACCTTTCACAGGGGGCGCGAACACCGGGGAGCTGTTTTTT. Protein product: CASSSPFTGGANTGELFF.

The rearrangement uses TRBV27 and TRBJ1-1; TRBD1 is a possible D gene (6 bases). CDR1 MNHEY and CDR2 SMNVEV come from the germline V gene (reference sequence). Trimming took 0 bases from V and 5 from J, leaving 13 bases between them. There are 15 residues in the CDR3. In DNA form, the CDR3 reads TGTGCCAGCAGTTTATCGACCCCAAGGGGGACTGAAGCTTTCTTT. Residues: CASSLSTPRGTEAFF.

The CDR3 loop is CASSFGLTNTGELFF. CDR3 bases: TGTGCCAGCAGCTTCGGACTAACGAACACCGGGGAGCTGTTTTTT. The chain joins TRBV5-6 to TRBJ2-2; possibly TRBD2 for D (6 bases). V was clipped by 2 bases and J by 0 bases, with 8 bases between them. This CDR3 has 15 residues. Germline CDR1 is SGHDT and CDR2 is YYEEEE.

The CDR3 spells CASSLGTGTYEQYF. DNA for the CDR3: TGTGCCAGCTCCCTGGGGACAGGGACTTACGAGCAGTACTTC. The chain is built from TRBV2 and TRBJ2-5; TRBD1 matches at 9 bases. The DNA matches TRBJ2-7 better at its end, which makes the J call doubtful. There are 14 residues in the CDR3. The V gene's germline CDR1 is SNHLY and CDR2 FYNNEI.

The CDR3 here is CASSEGMEETQYF. In DNA, the CDR3 is TGTGCCAGCAGTGAAGGGATGGAAGAGACCCAGTACTTC. V usage is TRBV6-1 and J usage is TRBJ2-5; D is ambiguous. CDR3 length: 13 amino acids. Deletions cut 1 base from V and 3 bases from J, with 6 bases between. CDR1 MNHNS and CDR2 SASEGT come from the germline V gene.

This sequence joins TRBV30 and TRBJ1-6; D gene ambiguous. The CDR3 is 13 residues long. The germline CDR1 and CDR2 sequences are GTSNPN and SVGIG (reference sequence). The germline V and J ends were trimmed by 4 bases and 9 bases, with 13 bases remaining between them. The CDR3 here is CAWKVSTFSPLHF. The CDR3 DNA is TGTGCCTGGAAAGTCAGTACCTTTTCACCCCTCCACTTT.

This chain uses TRBV7-3 with TRBJ2-5, with D perhaps given as TRBD1 or TRBD2 (5 bases each). Trimming took off 5 bases at V and 5 bases at J, with 15 bases between the two ends. This CDR3 contains 14 residues. The germline CDR1 and CDR2 sequences are SGHTA and FQGTGA. The CDR3 loop is CASSPGDPGETQYF. The CDR3 DNA is TGTGCCAGCAGCCCTGGGGACCCCGGCGAGACCCAGTACTTC.

The chain joins TRBV5-8 to TRBJ2-5; D not certain. V lost 6 bases to trimming and J lost 4 bases, with 16 bases between them. Germline CDR1 SGHTS, CDR2 YDEGEE. This CDR3 region has 14 residues. The CDR3 DNA is TGTGCCAGCACCCCGCGAGTTGTCGCAGAGACCCAGTACTTC. Translated: CASTPRVVAETQYF.

This clone was detected a few times. The rearrangement uses TRBV29-1 and TRBJ1-4; D is ambiguous. Germline-derived CDR1 and CDR2 are SQVTM and ANQGSEA. The CDR3 covers 12 residues. Trimming cost V 4 bases and J 3 bases, with 6 bases left between them. The DNA of the CDR3 is TGCAGCGTTGGGCGGTCTAATGAAAAACTGTTTTTT. The encoded protein is CSVGRSNEKLFF.

The DNA for the CDR3 is TGTGCCAGCAGCCTCTACCTAGCGGGAGGGCCCGGTGAGCAGTTCTTC. Translating gives CASSLYLAGGPGEQFF. V is TRBV4-2 and J is TRBJ2-1; TRBD2 matches at 12 bases. The germline V gene encodes CDR1 LGHNA and CDR2 YNFKEQ. V lost 4 bases, J lost 9 bases, and 10 bases stayed unmatched. The CDR3 spans 16 residues.

The chain couples TRBV6-1 to TRBJ2-5; possibly TRBD1 or TRBD2 for D (6 bases each). Germline-derived CDR1 and CDR2 are MNHNS and SASEGT. Trimming took off 6 bases at V and 2 bases at J, with 16 bases between the two ends. The CDR3 has 15 residues. CDR3 protein: CASRNTGAPQETQYF. DNA for the CDR3: TGTGCCAGCAGGAACACGGGGGCGCCACAAGAGACCCAGTACTTC.

V gene TRBV20-1 combines with J gene TRBJ2-3; TRBD2 might be the D (5 bases). This CDR3 contains 11 residues. Germline-derived CDR1 and CDR2 are DFQATT and SNEGSKA (reference sequence). The V end was cut by 1 base, the J end by 14 bases, with 13 bases between. The CDR3, as DNA: TGCAGTGCTAGAGTCGGGCAAGGGAGGTATTTT. Protein product: CSARVGQGRYF.